The sequence of this T cell receptor beta chain was determined in a study of shared clonotypes between healthy human individuals. The wider study: The cohort had a couple of women and a few men, ages 18 to 49.

The data were produced by immunoSEQ multiplex PCR, yet TCRdb's version contains in-frame clones alone and is incomplete. The sample includes some 2 million clones, approximately 95% seen only once; the top ten take roughly 1%. V lost 0 bases, J lost 7 bases, and 10 bases lay in between. The CDR3 spans 14 residues. Germline V gives CDR1 LGHNA, CDR2 YNFKEQ. CD8 cells regarded as naive lacked CD45RO, were positively chosen for CCR7, and omitted terminally differentiated effector memory CD45RA+ cells. Those who donated were healthy HIV-negative adults, with no recent acute infections or vaccinations reported. This clone was detected a few times.

This TCR derives from a young man in good health. Material for sequencing was naive CD8+ T cells sorted from blood. This rearrangement joins TRBV4-2 to TRBJ1-5, with unresolved D. CDR3 in amino acids: CASSQEGPAQPQHF. For the CDR3, the DNA is TGTGCCAGCAGCCAAGAAGGTCCGGCACAGCCCCAGCATTTT.